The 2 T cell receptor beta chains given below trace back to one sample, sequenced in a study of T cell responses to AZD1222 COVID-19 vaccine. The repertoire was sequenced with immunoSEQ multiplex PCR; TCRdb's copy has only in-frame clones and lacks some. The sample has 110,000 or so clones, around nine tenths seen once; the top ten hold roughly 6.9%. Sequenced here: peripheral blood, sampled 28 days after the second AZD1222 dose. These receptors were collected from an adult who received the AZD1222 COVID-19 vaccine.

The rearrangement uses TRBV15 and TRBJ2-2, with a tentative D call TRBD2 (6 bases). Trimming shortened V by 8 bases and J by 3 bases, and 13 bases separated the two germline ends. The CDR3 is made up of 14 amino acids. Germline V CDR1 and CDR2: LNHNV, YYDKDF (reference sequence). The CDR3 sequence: CATSPGGYTGELFF. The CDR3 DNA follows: TGTGCCACCTCTCCCGGAGGGTACACCGGGGAGCTGTTTTTT.

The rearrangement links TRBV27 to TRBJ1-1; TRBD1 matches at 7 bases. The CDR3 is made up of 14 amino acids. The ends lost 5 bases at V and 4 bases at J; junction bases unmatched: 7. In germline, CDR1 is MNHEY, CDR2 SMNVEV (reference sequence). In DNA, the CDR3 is TGTGCCAGCAGTCGCCAGGGGGGTGGCACTGAAGCTTTCTTT. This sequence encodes CASSRQGGGTEAFF.